These 14 T cell receptor beta chains share one sample of origin, sequenced in a study of blood T cell repertoires in COVID-19. Repertoires were generated with immunoSEQ multiplex PCR, while TCRdb's copy carries only in-frame clones and drops some. Of about 190,000 clones in the sample, roughly 83% are singletons; the top ten hold about 3.5%. Sequenced sample: PBMCs or T cells enriched from blood (not recorded which). These receptors all stem from a young woman who had recovered from COVID-19.

The CDR3 is CASSLGGQGAQPQHF. CDR3 bases: TGCGCCAGCAGCTTGGGTGGACAGGGGGCTCAGCCCCAGCATTTT. V and J are TRBV5-1 and TRBJ1-5; 11 positions match TRBD1. Germline V gives CDR1 SGHRS, CDR2 YFSETQ. The CDR3 loop spans 15 amino acids. V lost 0 bases, J lost 6 bases, and 2 bases stayed unmatched.

The chain is built from TRBV18 and TRBJ2-5; D perhaps matches TRBD1 (5 bases). Germline lookup yields CDR1 KGHSH and CDR2 LQKENI. The CDR3 runs to 15 residues. V lost 4 bases to trimming and J lost 1 base, with 13 bases between them. The CDR3 DNA reads TGTGCCAGCTCACTTCTATCTGGGGCCCAAGAGACCCAGTACTTC. Translating it yields CASSLLSGAQETQYF.

This chain connects TRBV7-3 to TRBJ1-1, with TRBD1 matching 9 bases. Germline values: CDR1 SGHTA, CDR2 FQGTGA. CDR3 length equals 17 residues. Trimming cost V 4 bases and J 3 bases; bases outside gene matches: 12. The CDR3 spells CASSSSRDRDGDTEAFF. The CDR3 DNA is TGTGCCAGCAGCTCGTCCCGGGACAGGGACGGGGACACTGAAGCTTTCTTT.

DNA of the CDR3: TGTGCCAGCAGCGTATCCGCGGGTTCCTACGAGCAGTACTTC. Translation gives CASSVSAGSYEQYF. The J gene is TRBJ2-7, the V gene TRBV9, with D possibly being TRBD2 (5 bases). V lost 1 base and J 1 base, leaving 9 bases between the germline ends. CDR1 and CDR2 from the germline V gene are SGDLS and YYNGEE. The CDR3 is made up of 14 amino acids.

In its sample, this clone was seen once. V and J are TRBV7-2 and TRBJ2-7; 8 bases line up with TRBD2. The CDR3 loop spans 18 amino acids. J lost 3 bases, V lost 4 bases, and 17 bases had no gene match. The germline V gene has CDR1 SGHTA and CDR2 FQGNSA. The CDR3 spells CASSSPRGLSGSNYEQYF. The CDR3 DNA reads TGTGCCAGCAGCTCTCCGAGGGGACTAAGCGGGAGCAACTACGAGCAGTACTTC.

The chain combines TRBV2 with TRBJ2-1; no clear D gene. V lost 8 bases, J lost 2 bases, and 13 bases lay in between. CDR1 and CDR2 (germline): SNHLY, FYNNEI. The CDR3 runs to 14 residues. CDR3 DNA sequence: TGTGCCAGCTTGGCAGGCAACACCTACAATGAGCAGTTCTTC. Translating gives CASLAGNTYNEQFF.

This clone appeared a single time. This chain links TRBV11-2 with TRBJ2-7; 10 nucleotides align to TRBD2. Trimming took 7 bases from V and 4 from J; bases not matched to a gene: 10. From germline, CDR1 is SGHAT and CDR2 FQNNGV. The CDR3 runs 15 residues. The CDR3 DNA reads TGTGCCAGCACCCTTAGCGGGAGGAGGGAATACGAGCAGTACTTC. Translation gives CASTLSGRREYEQYF. Supplemented by reference TRBV11-2 and TRBJ2-7, the full variable domain reads EAGVAQSPRYKIIEKRQSVAFWCNPISGHATLYWYQQILGQGPKLLIQFQNNGVVDDSQLPKDRFSAERLKGVDSTLKIQPAKLEDSAVYLCASTLSGRREYEQYFGPGTRLTVT.

This chain joins TRBV7-8 and TRBJ2-4; possible D gene TRBD1, 6 bases. Germline lookup yields CDR1 SGHVS and CDR2 FQNEAQ. The V gene lost 1 base and the J gene lost 0 bases, with 19 bases spanning the gap. This CDR3 region has 19 residues. The CDR3 DNA reads TGTGCCAGCAGCTTAGAGGGCAGGGGCACTATTCTAGCCAAAAACATTCAGTACTTC. Translating it yields CASSLEGRGTILAKNIQYF.

The rearrangement uses TRBV5-4 and TRBJ1-1, with TRBD1 as a possible D gene (5 bases). CDR1 and CDR2 from the germline V gene are SGHNT and YYREEE (reference sequence). This CDR3 has 13 residues. Trimming removed 5 bases from V and 2 bases from J, with 10 bases in between. In DNA form, the CDR3 reads TGTGCCAGCAGGTCCCAGGGAAACACTGAAGCTTTCTTT. The encoded protein is CASRSQGNTEAFF.

This clone was recorded only once. V gene TRBV4-1 combines with J gene TRBJ1-3; D is uncertain. The V gene's germline CDR1 is MGHRA and CDR2 YSYEKL. The length of the CDR3 is 16 residues. V was shortened by 0 bases and J by 2 bases, with 11 bases between the two germline ends. The CDR3 loop is CASSQDPGGTGNTIYF. The CDR3 DNA follows: TGCGCCAGCAGCCAAGATCCGGGAGGGACTGGAAACACCATATATTTT.

DNA of the CDR3: TGTGCCAGCTCAAAACGGGGACAGCAGAATGAAAAACTGTTTTTT. Translating gives CASSKRGQQNEKLFF. The J gene is TRBJ1-4, the V gene TRBV3-1 (or the pseudogene TRBV3-2); 7 positions agree with TRBD1. Germline V gene lookup returns CDR1 LGHDT and CDR2 YNNKEL (reference sequence). This CDR3 region has 15 residues. The J segment lost 5 bases and the V segment lost 8 bases, leaving 11 bases of the junction unmatched.

The CDR3 DNA sequence: TGTGCCAGCAGCTGGACAGCAACTAATGAAAAACTGTTTTTT. Protein product: CASSWTATNEKLFF. The chain employs TRBV7-6 and TRBJ1-4, with D possibly being TRBD1 (6 bases). With 4 bases removed from V and 0 bases from J, the gap between germline ends came to 6 bases. The CDR3 runs to 14 residues. The germline CDR1 and CDR2 sequences are SGHVS and FNYEAQ.

This clone was counted between two and nine times. CDR3 in amino acids: CASSLRDGYGYTF. CDR3 nucleotide sequence: TGTGCCAGCAGCTTAAGAGATGGCTATGGCTACACCTTC. The chain links TRBV5-4 to TRBJ1-2; unclear D gene. The CDR3 has 13 amino acids. Germline V lookup: CDR1 SGHNT, CDR2 YYREEE (reference sequence). V lost 2 bases to trimming and J lost 4 bases, with 9 bases between them. Together with reference TRBV5-4 and TRBJ1-2, the CDR3 gives the full variable domain: ETGVTQSPTHLIKTRGQQVTLRCSSQSGHNTVSWYQQALGQGPQFIFQYYREEENGRGNFPPRFSGLQFPNYSSELNVNALELDDSALYLCASSLRDGYGYTFGSGTRLTVV.

Only a few counts were recorded for this clone. The V and J genes are TRBV19 and TRBJ1-1, with a possible D match to TRBD1 (5 bases). The CDR3 covers 14 residues. CDR1 LNHDA and CDR2 SQIVND come from the germline V gene (reference sequence). V was clipped by 7 bases and J by 0 bases, with 12 bases between them. CDR3 loop: CASTEQVMNTEAFF. The DNA for the CDR3 is TGTGCCAGTACGGAACAGGTTATGAACACTGAAGCTTTCTTT.